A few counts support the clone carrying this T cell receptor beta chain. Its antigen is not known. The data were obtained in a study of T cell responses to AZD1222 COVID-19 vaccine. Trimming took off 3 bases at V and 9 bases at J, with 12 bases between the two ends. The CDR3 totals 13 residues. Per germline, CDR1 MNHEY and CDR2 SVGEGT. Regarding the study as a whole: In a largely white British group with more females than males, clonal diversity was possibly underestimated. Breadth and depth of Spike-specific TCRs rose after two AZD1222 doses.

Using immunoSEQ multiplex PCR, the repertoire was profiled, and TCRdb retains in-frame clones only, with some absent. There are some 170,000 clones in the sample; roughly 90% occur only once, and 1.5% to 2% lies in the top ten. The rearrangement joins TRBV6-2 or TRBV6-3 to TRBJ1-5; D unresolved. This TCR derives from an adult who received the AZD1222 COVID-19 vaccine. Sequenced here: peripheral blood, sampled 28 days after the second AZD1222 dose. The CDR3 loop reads CASSYGPQGPQHF. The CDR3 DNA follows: TGTGCCAGCAGTTATGGACCTCAAGGGCCCCAGCATTTT.